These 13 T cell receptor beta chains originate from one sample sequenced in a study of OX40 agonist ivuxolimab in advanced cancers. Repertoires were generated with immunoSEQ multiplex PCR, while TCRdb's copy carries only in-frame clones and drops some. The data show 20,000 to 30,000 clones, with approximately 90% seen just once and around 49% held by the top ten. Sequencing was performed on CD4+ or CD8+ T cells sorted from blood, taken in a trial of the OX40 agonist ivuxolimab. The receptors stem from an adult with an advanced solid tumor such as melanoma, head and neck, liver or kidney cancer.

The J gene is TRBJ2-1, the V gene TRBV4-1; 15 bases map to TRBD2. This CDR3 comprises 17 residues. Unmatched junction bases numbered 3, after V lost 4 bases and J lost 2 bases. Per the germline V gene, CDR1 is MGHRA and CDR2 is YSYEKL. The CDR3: CASSRGLAGGPYNEQFF. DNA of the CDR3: TGCGCCAGCAGCCGGGGACTAGCGGGAGGTCCCTACAATGAGCAGTTCTTC.

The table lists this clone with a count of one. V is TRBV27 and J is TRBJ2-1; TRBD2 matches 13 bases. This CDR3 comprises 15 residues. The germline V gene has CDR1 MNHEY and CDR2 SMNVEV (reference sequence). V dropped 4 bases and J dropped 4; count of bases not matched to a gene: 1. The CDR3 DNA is TGTGCCAGCAGTTCGGGACTAGCGGGGTACAATGAGCAGTTCTTC. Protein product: CASSSGLAGYNEQFF.

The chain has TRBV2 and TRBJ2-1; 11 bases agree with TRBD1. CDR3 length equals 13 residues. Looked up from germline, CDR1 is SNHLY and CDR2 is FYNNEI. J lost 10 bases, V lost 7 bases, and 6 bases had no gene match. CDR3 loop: CASTWTGGEEQFF. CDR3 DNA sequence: TGTGCCAGCACCTGGACAGGGGGCGAAGAGCAGTTCTTC.

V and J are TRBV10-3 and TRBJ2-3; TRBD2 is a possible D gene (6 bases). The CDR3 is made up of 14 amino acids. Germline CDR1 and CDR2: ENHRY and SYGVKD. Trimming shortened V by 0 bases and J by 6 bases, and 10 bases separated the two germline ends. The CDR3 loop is CAISESPGVDTQYF. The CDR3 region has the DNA TGTGCCATCAGTGAGTCCCCGGGGGTTGATACGCAGTATTTT.

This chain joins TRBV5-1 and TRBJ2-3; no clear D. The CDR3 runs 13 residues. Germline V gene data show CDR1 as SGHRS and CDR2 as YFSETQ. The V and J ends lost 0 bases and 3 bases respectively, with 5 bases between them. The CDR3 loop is CASSLDGTDTQYF. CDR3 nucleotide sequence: TGCGCCAGCAGCTTGGACGGTACAGATACGCAGTATTTT.

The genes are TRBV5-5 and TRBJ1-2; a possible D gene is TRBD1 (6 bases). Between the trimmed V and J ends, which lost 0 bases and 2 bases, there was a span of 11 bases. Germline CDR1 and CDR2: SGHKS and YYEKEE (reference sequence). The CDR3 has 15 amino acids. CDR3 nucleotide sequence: TGTGCCAGCAGCTTGGGGCAGGGGTCGAACTATGGCTACACCTTC. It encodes CASSLGQGSNYGYTF.

For the CDR3, the DNA is TGCGCCAGCAGCCCCGGACAGGGGGCGACCTCTACCTACGAGCAGTACTTC. Amino acid sequence: CASSPGQGATSTYEQYF. This chain joins TRBV5-1 and TRBJ2-7, with 11 bases aligning to TRBD1. Germline V gene data show CDR1 as SGHRS and CDR2 as YFSETQ. The CDR3 covers 17 residues. The junction had 11 bases not matched to a gene; V was cut back by 4 bases and J by 2 bases.

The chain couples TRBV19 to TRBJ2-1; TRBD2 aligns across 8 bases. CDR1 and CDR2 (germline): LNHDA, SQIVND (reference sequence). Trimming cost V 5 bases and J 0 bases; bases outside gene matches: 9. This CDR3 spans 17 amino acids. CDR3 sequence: CASSSLAGTSSYNEQFF. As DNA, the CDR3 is TGTGCCAGTAGTTCCTTAGCGGGGACAAGCTCCTACAATGAGCAGTTCTTC.

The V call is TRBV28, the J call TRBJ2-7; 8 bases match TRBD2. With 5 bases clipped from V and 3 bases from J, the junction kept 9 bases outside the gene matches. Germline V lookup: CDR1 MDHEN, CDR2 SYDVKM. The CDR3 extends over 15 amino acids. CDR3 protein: CASSPPLSGSYEQYF. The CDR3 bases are TGTGCCAGCAGTCCCCCTCTAAGCGGGAGCTACGAGCAGTACTTC.

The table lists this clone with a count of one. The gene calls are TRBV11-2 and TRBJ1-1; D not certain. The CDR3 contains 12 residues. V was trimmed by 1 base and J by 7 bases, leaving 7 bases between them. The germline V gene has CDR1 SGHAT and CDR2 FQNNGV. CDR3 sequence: CASSLGRLEAFF. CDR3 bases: TGTGCCAGCAGCTTAGGAAGGCTTGAAGCTTTCTTT.

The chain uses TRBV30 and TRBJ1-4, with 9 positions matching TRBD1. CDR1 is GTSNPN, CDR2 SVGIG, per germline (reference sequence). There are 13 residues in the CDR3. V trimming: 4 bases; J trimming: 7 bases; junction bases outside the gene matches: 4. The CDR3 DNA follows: TGTGCCTGGAACCCGGGACAGGGTGAAAAACTGTTTTTT. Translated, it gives CAWNPGQGEKLFF.

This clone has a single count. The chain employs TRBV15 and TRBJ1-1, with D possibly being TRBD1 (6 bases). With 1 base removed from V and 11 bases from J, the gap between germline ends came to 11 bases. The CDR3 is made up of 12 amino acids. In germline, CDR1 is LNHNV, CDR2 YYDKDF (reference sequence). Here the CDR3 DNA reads TGTGCCACCAGCAGAGCAGGGGCGGGGGCTTTCTTT. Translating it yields CATSRAGAGAFF.

CDR3 loop: CASSSDRLPETQYF. DNA for the CDR3: TGTGCCAGCAGTTCGGACAGGCTTCCAGAGACCCAGTACTTC. The chain employs TRBV28 and TRBJ2-5; 7 bases agree with TRBD1. Trimming took 4 bases from V and 4 from J; bases not matched to a gene: 6. Germline CDR1 MDHEN, CDR2 SYDVKM. The CDR3 spans 14 residues. Supplemented by reference TRBV28 and TRBJ2-5, the full variable domain reads DVKVTQSSRYLVKRTGEKVFLECVQDMDHENMFWYRQDPGLGLRLIYFSYDVKMKEKGDIPEGYSVSREKKERFSLILESASTNQTSMYLCASSSDRLPETQYFGPGTRLLVL.